This T cell receptor beta chain was identified in a study of T cell repertoires in cytomegalovirus infection. Whole-study context: Shared public TCR beta signatures pointed to both CMV infection and a matching HLA type. Study observations and caveats: Cumulative public TCR beta family frequency identified CMV carriers with the relevant HLA. Dominating the ex vivo response were TCR beta clonotypes that were CMV-specific and HLA-C-restricted.

This clonotype has just a few counts. Its specificity is not known. Germline V lookup: CDR1 SGHKS, CDR2 YYEKEE (reference sequence). This CDR3 is 15 amino acids long. The V and J ends lost 0 bases and 0 bases respectively, with 9 bases between them. TCRdb analysed the reads with MiXCR anew, one entry per CDR3 protein. The data show 450,000 to 600,000 distinct CDR3 sequences, with roughly 10% seen just once and about 9.4% held by the top ten. J is TRBJ1-2 and V is TRBV5-5; no clear D gene. Sequencing input: PBMCs. The clonotype comes from a human donor in good health (CMV status not recorded). Some clones in this sample may be carry-over from other donors' samples. The DNA of the CDR3 is TGTGCCAGCAGCTTGGTCTTACAGTCTAACTATGGCTACACCTTC. It is translated as CASSLVLQSNYGYTF.